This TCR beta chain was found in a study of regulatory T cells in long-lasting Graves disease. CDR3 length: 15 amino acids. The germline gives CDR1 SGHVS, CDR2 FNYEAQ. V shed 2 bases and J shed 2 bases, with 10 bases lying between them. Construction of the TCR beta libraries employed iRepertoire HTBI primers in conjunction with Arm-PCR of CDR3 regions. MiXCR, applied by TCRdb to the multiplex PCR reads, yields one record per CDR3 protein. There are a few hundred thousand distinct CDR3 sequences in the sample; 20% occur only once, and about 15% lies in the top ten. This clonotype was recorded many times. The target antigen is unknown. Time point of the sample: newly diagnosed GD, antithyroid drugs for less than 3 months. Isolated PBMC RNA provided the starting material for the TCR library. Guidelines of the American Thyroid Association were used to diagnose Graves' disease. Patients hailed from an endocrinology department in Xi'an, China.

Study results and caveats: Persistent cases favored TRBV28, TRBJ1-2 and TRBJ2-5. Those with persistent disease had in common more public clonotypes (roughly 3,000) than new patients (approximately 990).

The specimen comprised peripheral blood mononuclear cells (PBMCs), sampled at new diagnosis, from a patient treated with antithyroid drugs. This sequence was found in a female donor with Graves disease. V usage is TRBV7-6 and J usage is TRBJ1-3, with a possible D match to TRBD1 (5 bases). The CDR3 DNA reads TGTGCCAGCAGCTTAAAATCCAGGGCTGGAAACACCATATATTTT. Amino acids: CASSLKSRAGNTIYF. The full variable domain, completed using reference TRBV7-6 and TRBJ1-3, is GAGVSQSPRYKVTKRGQDVALRCDPISGHVSLYWYRQALGQGPEFLTYFNYEAQQDKSGLPNDRFSAERPEGSISTLTIQRTEQRDSAMYRCASSLKSRAGNTIYFGEGSWLTVV.